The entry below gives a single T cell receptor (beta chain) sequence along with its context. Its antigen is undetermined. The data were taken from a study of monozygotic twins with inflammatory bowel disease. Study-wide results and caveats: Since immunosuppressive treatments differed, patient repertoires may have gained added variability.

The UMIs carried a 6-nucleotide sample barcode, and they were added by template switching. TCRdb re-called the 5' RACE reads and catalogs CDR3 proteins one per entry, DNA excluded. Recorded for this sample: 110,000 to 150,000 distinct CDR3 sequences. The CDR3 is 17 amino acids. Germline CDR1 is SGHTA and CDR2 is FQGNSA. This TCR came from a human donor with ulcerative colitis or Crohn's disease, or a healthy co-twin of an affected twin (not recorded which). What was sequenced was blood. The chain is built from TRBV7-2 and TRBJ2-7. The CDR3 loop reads CASSLYAAVGGFYEQYF.